What follows are 5 T cell receptor beta chains derived from one specimen sequenced in a study of blood T cell repertoires in COVID-19. Measured with immunoSEQ multiplex PCR; TCRdb has only the in-frame clones, and not every one. The sample yields more than 300,000 clones, around four fifths seen once. Sequenced sample: peripheral blood. The receptors were sampled from a woman in her fifties or sixties with acute or convalescent COVID-19.

The rearrangement joins TRBV7-9 to TRBJ1-4, with 8 bases that match TRBD1. The germline gives CDR1 SEHNR, CDR2 FQNEAQ (reference sequence). CDR3 length: 15 amino acids. Trimming removed 3 bases from V and 7 bases from J; junction bases left unmatched: 7. The CDR3: CASSLRTGWGEKLFF. In DNA form, the CDR3 reads TGTGCCAGCAGCTTGCGGACAGGGTGGGGTGAAAAACTGTTTTTT. Combining the CDR3 with reference TRBV7-9 and TRBJ1-4 gives the whole variable domain DTGVSQNPRHKITKRGQNVTFRCDPISEHNRLYWYRQTLGQGPEFLTYFQNEAQLEKSRLLSDRFSAERPKGSFSTLEIQRTEQGDSAMYLCASSLRTGWGEKLFFGSGTQLSVL.

The rearrangement uses TRBV24-1 and TRBJ2-3; 11 positions match TRBD1. Germline-derived CDR1 and CDR2 are KGHDR and SFDVKD. The CDR3 length is 16 residues. The V segment lost 4 bases and the J segment 5 bases; nucleotides outside the gene matches: 7. CDR3 in amino acids: CATSDTVGTGGDTQYF. CDR3 bases: TGTGCCACCAGTGACACCGTCGGGACAGGGGGAGATACGCAGTATTTT.

The genes are TRBV4-2 and TRBJ2-7; 10 bases are a match to TRBD2. J lost 4 bases, V lost 3 bases, and 12 bases had no gene match. The CDR3 covers 17 residues. Germline V CDR1 and CDR2: LGHNA, YNFKEQ. This CDR3 reads CASSQDGLADRGYEQYF. The CDR3 DNA reads as TGTGCCAGCAGCCAGGATGGACTAGCGGACCGGGGGTACGAGCAGTACTTC.

CDR3 amino acids: CASSGRTSTNEQFF. The CDR3 region has the DNA TGTGCCAGCTCAGGTAGGACTAGCACAAATGAGCAGTTCTTC. This sequence joins TRBV18 and TRBJ2-1; 8 positions match TRBD2. V was pared by 5 bases and J by 7 bases, with 7 bases of the junction left unmatched. This CDR3 region has 14 residues. From germline, CDR1 is KGHSH and CDR2 LQKENI.

The V call is TRBV11-2, the J call TRBJ2-3, with 7 bases that match TRBD1. Losses at the gene ends were 5 bases for V and 3 bases for J; bases not matched to a gene: 8. CDR3 length: 15 amino acids. CDR1 and CDR2 from the germline V gene are SGHAT and FQNNGV. The CDR3, as DNA: TGTGCCAGCAGCCCGGGGCGACAGGGTACAGATACGCAGTATTTT. It is translated as CASSPGRQGTDTQYF.